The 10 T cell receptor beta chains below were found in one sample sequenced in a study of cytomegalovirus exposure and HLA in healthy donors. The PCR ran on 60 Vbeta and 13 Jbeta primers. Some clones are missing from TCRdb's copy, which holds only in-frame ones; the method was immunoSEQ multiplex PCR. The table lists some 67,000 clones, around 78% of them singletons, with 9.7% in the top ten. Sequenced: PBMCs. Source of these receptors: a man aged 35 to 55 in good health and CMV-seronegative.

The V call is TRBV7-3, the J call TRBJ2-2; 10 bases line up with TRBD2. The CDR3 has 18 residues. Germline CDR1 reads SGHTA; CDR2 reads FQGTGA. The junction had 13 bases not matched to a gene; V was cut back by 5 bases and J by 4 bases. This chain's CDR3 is CASSPRASGGLGTGELFF. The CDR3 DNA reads TGTGCCAGCAGCCCAAGGGCTAGCGGGGGCCTTGGCACCGGGGAGCTGTTTTTT.

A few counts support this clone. The CDR3 DNA follows: TGTGCCAGCAGCTTAGTTGCCCCCTACGAGGGTCGGAACACTGAAGCTTTCTTT. Its protein is CASSLVAPYEGRNTEAFF. The rearrangement joins TRBV7-8 to TRBJ1-1, with D unclear. V was cut by 1 base and J by 1 base, with 19 bases left in between. The CDR3 extends over 18 amino acids. Germline CDR1 SGHVS, CDR2 FQNEAQ.

The CDR3 protein is CASSSNYEQYF. The CDR3 DNA reads TGTGCCAGCAGTTCAAACTACGAGCAGTACTTC. The rearrangement joins TRBV5-6 to TRBJ2-7; D unresolved. CDR3 length equals 11 residues. Trimming removed 5 bases at V and 3 bases at J, with 6 bases between. Germline CDR1 reads SGHDT; CDR2 reads YYEEEE.

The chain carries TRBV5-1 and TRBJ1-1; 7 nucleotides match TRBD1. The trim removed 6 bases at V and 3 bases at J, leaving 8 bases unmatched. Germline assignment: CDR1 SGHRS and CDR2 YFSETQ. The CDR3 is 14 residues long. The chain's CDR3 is CASTRNRGDTEAFF. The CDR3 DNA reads TGCGCCAGCACTAGAAACAGGGGCGACACTGAAGCTTTCTTT. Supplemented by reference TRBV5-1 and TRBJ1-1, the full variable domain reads KAGVTQTPRYLIKTRGQQVTLSCSPISGHRSVSWYQQTPGQGLQFLFEYFSETQRNKGNFPGRFSGRQFSNSRSEMNVSTLELGDSALYLCASTRNRGDTEAFFGQGTRLTVV.

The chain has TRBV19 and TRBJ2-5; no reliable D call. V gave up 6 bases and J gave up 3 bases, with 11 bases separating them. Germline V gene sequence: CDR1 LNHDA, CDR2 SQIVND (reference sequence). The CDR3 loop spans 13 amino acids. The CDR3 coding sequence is TGTGCCAGTAGCCCCGCAGGTGAAGAGACCCAGTACTTC. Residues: CASSPAGEETQYF.

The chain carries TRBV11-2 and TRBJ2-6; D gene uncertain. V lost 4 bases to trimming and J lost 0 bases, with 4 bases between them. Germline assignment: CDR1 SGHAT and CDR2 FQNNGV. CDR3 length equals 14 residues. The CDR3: CASSSVSGANVLTF. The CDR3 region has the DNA TGTGCCAGCAGCTCCGTCTCTGGGGCCAACGTCCTGACTTTC.

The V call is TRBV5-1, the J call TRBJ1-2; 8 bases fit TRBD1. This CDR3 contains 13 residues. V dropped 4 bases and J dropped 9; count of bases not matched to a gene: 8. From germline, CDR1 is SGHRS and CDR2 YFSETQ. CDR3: CASSIGQGISYTF. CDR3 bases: TGCGCCAGCAGCATCGGACAGGGTATCAGCTACACCTTC.

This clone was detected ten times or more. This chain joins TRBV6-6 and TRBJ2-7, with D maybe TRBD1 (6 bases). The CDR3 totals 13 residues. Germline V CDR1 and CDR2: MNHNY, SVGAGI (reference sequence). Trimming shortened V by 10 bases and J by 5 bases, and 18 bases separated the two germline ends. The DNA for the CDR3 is TGTGCCACCAGGGACACTCCTAGGAACGAGCAGTACTTC. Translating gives CATRDTPRNEQYF.

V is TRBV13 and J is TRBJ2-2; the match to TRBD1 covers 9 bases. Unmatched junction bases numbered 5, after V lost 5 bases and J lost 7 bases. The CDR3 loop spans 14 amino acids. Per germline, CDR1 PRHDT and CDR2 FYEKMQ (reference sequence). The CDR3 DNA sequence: TGTGCCAGCAGCCCGGGGACAGGGTACGGGGAGCTGTTTTTT. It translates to CASSPGTGYGELFF. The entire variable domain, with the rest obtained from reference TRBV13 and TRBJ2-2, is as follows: AAGVIQSPRHLIKEKRETATLKCYPIPRHDTVYWYQQGPGQDPQFLISFYEKMQSDKGSIPDRFSAQQFSDYHSELNMSSLELGDSALYFCASSPGTGYGELFFGEGSRLTVL.

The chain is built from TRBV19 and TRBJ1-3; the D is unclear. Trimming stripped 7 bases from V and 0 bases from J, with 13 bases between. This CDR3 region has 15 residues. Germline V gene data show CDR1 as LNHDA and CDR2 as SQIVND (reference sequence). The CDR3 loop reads CASTSGRSSGNTIYF. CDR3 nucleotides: TGTGCCAGTACAAGCGGACGGAGCTCTGGAAACACCATATATTTT.